A single sample is the source of the 22 T cell receptor beta chains below, sequenced in a study of blood T cell repertoires in COVID-19. TCRdb keeps only in-frame clones here, not all; method: immunoSEQ multiplex PCR. The sample gives some 42,000 clones, around nine tenths of which show up once; roughly 0.37% is in the top ten. Sequencing was done on a sample of peripheral blood. These receptor sequences come from a human donor in a cohort sampled during active COVID-19.

The chain combines TRBV27 with TRBJ1-2; 7 nucleotides match TRBD1. The CDR3 contains 15 residues. The V segment lost 2 bases and the J segment 3 bases; nucleotides outside the gene matches: 6. The germline gives CDR1 MNHEY, CDR2 SMNVEV (reference sequence). The CDR3 loop is CASSLRDGTDYGYTF. The DNA for the CDR3 is TGTGCCAGCAGTTTAAGAGACGGGACAGACTATGGCTACACCTTC.

V and J are TRBV5-4 and TRBJ2-6, with TRBD1 identical over 7 bases. CDR3 size: 16 residues. Unmatched junction bases numbered 5, after V lost 4 bases and J lost 1 base. Germline assignment: CDR1 SGHNT and CDR2 YYREEE (reference sequence). This chain's CDR3 is CASSGTARSGANVLTF. The DNA for the CDR3 is TGTGCCAGCAGCGGGACAGCGCGGTCTGGGGCCAACGTCCTGACTTTC.

The chain combines TRBV29-1 with TRBJ2-7; 8 nucleotides line up with TRBD1. Trimming removed 7 bases from V and 2 bases from J; junction bases left unmatched: 4. CDR3 length equals 12 residues. Germline V lookup: CDR1 SQVTM, CDR2 ANQGSEA. The CDR3 sequence is CSAGDRTYEQYF. CDR3 coding DNA: TGCAGCGCGGGGGACAGGACCTACGAGCAGTACTTC.

The V and J genes are TRBV11-2 and TRBJ1-4; D is unresolved. The CDR3 extends over 14 amino acids. The ends were cut back, 5 bases at V and 8 bases at J, with 15 bases in the middle. CDR1 is SGHAT and CDR2 is FQNNGV in the germline V gene. The CDR3 reads CASSPGIAREKLFF. The CDR3 nucleotides read TGTGCCAGCAGCCCCGGGATTGCAAGAGAAAAACTGTTTTTT.

This chain joins TRBV6-1 and TRBJ1-2; 7 nucleotides align to TRBD1. The CDR3 has 16 amino acids. CDR1 is MNHNS and CDR2 is SASEGT in the germline V gene. V lost 0 bases to trimming and J lost 3 bases; unmatched junction nucleotides: 7. CDR3 in amino acids: CASSEAPTGEDYGYTF. CDR3 DNA sequence: TGTGCCAGCAGTGAAGCGCCAACAGGGGAGGACTATGGCTACACCTTC.

The rearrangement links TRBV6-5 to TRBJ1-2; D uncertain. V lost 5 bases and J 0 bases, leaving 10 bases between the germline ends. This CDR3 is 14 amino acids long. Germline values: CDR1 MNHEY, CDR2 SVGAGI. The DNA for the CDR3 is TGTGCCAGCAGTCCCTGGCCGTCTAACTATGGCTACACCTTC. Translating it yields CASSPWPSNYGYTF.

This chain uses TRBV5-1 with TRBJ1-1; D possibly corresponds to TRBD1 (6 bases). Germline CDR1 reads SGHRS; CDR2 reads YFSETQ. The CDR3 is made up of 14 amino acids. V dropped 1 base and J dropped 3 bases, with 10 bases sitting between them. The CDR3 bases are TGCGCCAGCAGCTTGAGAGGACAGTACACTGAAGCTTTCTTT. Translation gives CASSLRGQYTEAFF.

The rearrangement uses TRBV4-3 and TRBJ1-1, with TRBD1 matching over 8 bases. Germline V gene data show CDR1 as LGHNA and CDR2 as YSLEER. The length of the CDR3 is 17 residues. Germline trimming cut 0 bases from V and 0 bases from J; bases unmatched to any gene: 6. The CDR3 region is CASSQDWPGGVNTEAFF. The CDR3 bases are TGCGCCAGCAGCCAAGATTGGCCAGGGGGCGTGAACACTGAAGCTTTCTTT.

This chain joins TRBV7-9 and TRBJ2-7; TRBD1 is a possible D gene (6 bases). Trimming cost V 2 bases and J 2 bases, with 7 bases left between them. Germline V gene data show CDR1 as SEHNR and CDR2 as FQNEAQ (reference sequence). The CDR3 is 13 amino acids. The CDR3 protein is CASSLRTAYEQYF. DNA of the CDR3: TGTGCCAGCAGCTTAAGGACAGCCTACGAGCAGTACTTC.

This clone has only one observation. The V call is TRBV5-1, the J call TRBJ1-1; D not certain. The germline V and J ends were trimmed by 3 bases and 0 bases, with 6 bases remaining between them. The V gene's germline CDR1 is SGHRS and CDR2 YFSETQ. The CDR3 runs 13 residues. DNA of the CDR3: TGCGCCAGCAGCTCCCTACTGAACACTGAAGCTTTCTTT. Its translation is CASSSLLNTEAFF.

The chain has TRBV3-1 (or the pseudogene TRBV3-2) and TRBJ1-1; 8 bases match TRBD1. There are 15 residues in the CDR3. Germline V gene sequence: CDR1 LGHDT, CDR2 YNNKEL (reference sequence). V dropped 0 bases and J dropped 11; count of bases not matched to a gene: 11. The CDR3 sequence: CASSQEVSGRGPAFF. CDR3 DNA: TGTGCCAGCAGCCAAGAGGTCTCGGGCAGGGGGCCCGCTTTCTTT.

The chain combines TRBV6-5 with TRBJ1-6; TRBD1 aligns across 7 bases. The CDR3 is 12 residues long. The trim removed 6 bases at V and 8 bases at J, leaving 1 base unmatched. Germline assignment: CDR1 MNHEY and CDR2 SVGAGI. The CDR3 DNA follows: TGTGCCAGCAGGGGGACAGATTCACCCCTCCACTTT. It encodes CASRGTDSPLHF.

In this sample, this clone turned up a few times. The rearrangement uses TRBV20-1 and TRBJ2-2, with D uncertain. The CDR3 spans 11 residues. Trimming removed 6 bases at V and 1 base at J, with 3 bases between. Looked up from germline, CDR1 is DFQATT and CDR2 is SNEGSKA (reference sequence). CDR3 sequence reads: CSAQNTGELFF. In nucleotides, the CDR3 is TGCAGTGCCCAGAACACCGGGGAGCTGTTTTTT.

The rearrangement joins TRBV7-2 to TRBJ2-1, with D tentatively TRBD1 (6 bases). This CDR3 comprises 16 residues. Trimming cost V 2 bases and J 3 bases, with 14 bases left between them. Germline CDR1 SGHTA, CDR2 FQGNSA. This chain's CDR3 is CASSLLGTSGYNEQFF. CDR3 sequence (DNA): TGTGCCAGCAGCTTACTAGGGACATCGGGCTACAATGAGCAGTTCTTC.

The rearrangement links TRBV14 to TRBJ1-1; D is perhaps TRBD1 (5 bases). The CDR3 contains 13 residues. V was cut by 4 bases and J by 6 bases, with 12 bases left in between. Germline V CDR1 and CDR2: SGHDN, FVKESK. The CDR3 sequence is CASSRYGAAEAFF. The CDR3 DNA sequence: TGTGCCAGCAGCCGGTATGGGGCTGCTGAAGCTTTCTTT.

The chain combines TRBV20-1 with TRBJ1-3; D remains unclear. The CDR3 has 11 residues. Germline V gene sequence: CDR1 DFQATT, CDR2 SNEGSKA (reference sequence). V lost 5 bases and J 4 bases, leaving 6 bases between the germline ends. The CDR3 nucleotides read TGCAGTGCTCTCCAGGGAAACACCATATATTTT. The encoded protein is CSALQGNTIYF.

V gene TRBV9 combines with J gene TRBJ2-7, with a tentative D call TRBD1 (6 bases). Trimming removed 4 bases from V and 0 bases from J, with 17 bases in between. This CDR3 is 16 amino acids long. Germline CDR1 and CDR2: SGDLS and YYNGEE. CDR3 nucleotides: TGTGCCAGCAGCCCTTCTTCCGGGACAAGCTCCTACGAGCAGTACTTC. It translates to CASSPSSGTSSYEQYF.

The rearrangement joins TRBV27 to TRBJ2-7, with 7 bases matching TRBD2. Germline CDR1 MNHEY, CDR2 SMNVEV (reference sequence). The CDR3 runs 15 residues. V shed 5 bases and J 5 bases; nucleotides not matched to a gene: 12. DNA for the CDR3: TGTGCCAGCAGTAAGCTATTCGGGGGGACCAACGAGCAGTACTTC. Its translation: CASSKLFGGTNEQYF.

The chain has TRBV20-1 and TRBJ1-2, with 7 bases that match TRBD1. The CDR3 sequence is 11 residues long. Looked up from germline, CDR1 is DFQATT and CDR2 is SNEGSKA (reference sequence). Unmatched junction bases numbered 6, after V lost 6 bases and J lost 8 bases. CDR3 DNA sequence: TGCAGTGCCCGGGACAGTATAGGCTACACCTTC. Protein sequence: CSARDSIGYTF.

V and J are TRBV24-1 and TRBJ1-2; D remains unclear. The length of the CDR3 is 13 residues. With 7 bases removed from V and 1 base from J, the gap between germline ends came to 9 bases. CDR1 and CDR2 from the germline V gene are KGHDR and SFDVKD. The CDR3 region is CATSLGVNYGYTF. The CDR3 nucleotides are TGTGCCACCAGCCTCGGAGTTAACTATGGCTACACCTTC.

The rearrangement uses TRBV7-2 and TRBJ1-4, with 10 nucleotides matching TRBD1. The CDR3 is 15 residues long. J gave up 3 bases and V 4 bases, and 2 bases lay outside the gene matches. Per germline, CDR1 SGHTA and CDR2 FQGNSA. CDR3 loop: CASSSGQGANEKLFF. CDR3 DNA sequence: TGTGCCAGCAGCTCCGGACAGGGGGCTAATGAAAAACTGTTTTTT.

The CDR3 DNA reads as TGTGCCAGCAGCCCAGGACAGGGGGGTGGCTACACCTTC. Protein product: CASSPGQGGGYTF. This sequence joins TRBV11-2 and TRBJ1-2, with 10 bases aligning to TRBD1. J gave up 7 bases and V 5 bases, and 4 bases lay outside the gene matches. Germline V gene data show CDR1 as SGHAT and CDR2 as FQNNGV. The length of the CDR3 is 13 residues.